These T cell receptor beta chains were read from a single sample in a study of CXCR3-negative and CXCR3-positive naive CD8 T cells. TCRdb re-called the 5' RACE reads; one entry per CDR3 protein, DNA not given. Its table lists more than 65,000 distinct CDR3 sequences. The sample was naive CXCR3- CD8+ T cells from blood. Receptors originate from a human donor in good health. Some clones in this sample may be carry-over from other donors' samples. The CDR3 runs from the conserved cysteine through the conserved F or W.

>TRBV28|TRBJ2-7
CASRQRGSSYEQYF
>TRBV3-1|TRBJ2-1
CASSQESNRFSGRYPNEQFF
>TRBV5-5|TRBJ2-4
CASRRGTGQAKNIQYF
>TRBV10-3|TRBJ2-2
CAISVGTEPTGELFF
>TRBV13|TRBJ1-1
CASSLDWGPANTEAFF
>TRBV28|TRBJ1-5
CASSFPSAAQHF
>TRBV29-1|TRBJ1-2
CSVEDSDRAGGYTF
>TRBV12-3/TRBV12-4|TRBJ2-7
CASSSRTDYYEQYF
>TRBV7-6|TRBJ2-7
CASSLEAYAHEQYF
>TRBV28|TRBJ2-7
CASSDRTNPHEQYF
>TRBV11-2|TRBJ2-5
CASSSGGWRETQYF
>TRBV7-6|TRBJ2-3
CASSPSGLGSSVDTQYF
>TRBV7-3|TRBJ2-7
CASSPTGAAYEQYF
>TRBV5-1|TRBJ2-3
CASSLVAGAPPDTQYF
>TRBV7-9|TRBJ2-7
CASSPAGGSYEQYF
>TRBV15|TRBJ1-4
CATSRDWQGIANEKLFF
>TRBV9|TRBJ1-2
CASSASTGTGETNYGYTF
>TRBV25-1|TRBJ1-4
CASRNTGGEKLFF
>TRBV6-1|TRBJ2-5
CASSEATGRQETQYF
>TRBV27|TRBJ2-7
CASSWDSTYEQYF
>TRBV3-1|TRBJ1-1
CASSLTRTANTEAFF
>TRBV28|TRBJ2-7
CASSLGTFGAEQYF
>TRBV29-1|TRBJ2-1
CSVDPPYNEQFF
>TRBV29-1|TRBJ2-3
CSVDGSRATDTQYF
>TRBV7-2|TRBJ2-5
CASTGANEETQYF
>TRBV2|TRBJ2-5
CASRQTGSGETQYF
>TRBV6-5|TRBJ2-2
CASSYSTGGAGGELFF
>TRBV15|TRBJ2-7
CATSREDREVHEQYF
>TRBV6-2/TRBV6-3|TRBJ1-1
CAIGVGANTEAFF
>TRBV21-1|TRBJ2-5
CASSLRRTRWETQYF
>TRBV28|TRBJ2-1
CASTTISIADPRWGYNEQFF
>TRBV15|TRBJ2-5
CATSRTGLAGETQYF
>TRBV7-8|TRBJ1-2
CASSPSGVNYGYTF
>TRBV11-2|TRBJ1-1
CASSLGTTEAFF
>TRBV28|TRBJ2-7
CASSLGAYPYEQYF
>TRBV20-1|TRBJ2-7
CSARTSGSYEQYF
>TRBV9|TRBJ2-7
CASSVGGEDEQYF
>TRBV25-1|TRBJ2-2
CASRRPDTGELFF
>TRBV14|TRBJ2-5
CASSPGTGQETQYF
>TRBV29-1|TRBJ2-2
CSVVSGSGTGELFF